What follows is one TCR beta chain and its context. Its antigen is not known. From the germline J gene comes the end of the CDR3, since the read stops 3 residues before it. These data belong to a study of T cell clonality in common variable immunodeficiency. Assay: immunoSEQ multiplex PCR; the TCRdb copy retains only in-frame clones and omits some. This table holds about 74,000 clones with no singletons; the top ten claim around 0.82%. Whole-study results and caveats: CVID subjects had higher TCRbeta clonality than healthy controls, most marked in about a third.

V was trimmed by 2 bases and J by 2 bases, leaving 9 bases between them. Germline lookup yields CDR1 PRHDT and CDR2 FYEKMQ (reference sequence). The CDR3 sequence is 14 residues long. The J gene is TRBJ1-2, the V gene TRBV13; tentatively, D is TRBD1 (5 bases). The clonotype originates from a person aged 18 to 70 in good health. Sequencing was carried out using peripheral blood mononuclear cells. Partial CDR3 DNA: TGTGCCAGCAGCTTACAGGGTCGAAACTATGGC. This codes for CASSLQGRNYG. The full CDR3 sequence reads CASSLQGRNYGYTF.